Sequencing of this TCR beta chain was carried out in a study of T-cell memory formation after mild COVID-19. A remark on this clonotype: The target antigen is unknown.

TCRdb reanalysed the 5' RACE reads using MiXCR and keeps one entry per CDR3 protein. Of about 400,000 distinct CDR3 sequences in the sample, less than 25% are singletons; the top ten hold over 10%. General observations from the study: The study found contracting CD4+ clones mainly in CM and EM and contracting CD8+ clones in EMRA. A second wave of clones peaked on day 37, and their SARS-CoV-2 specificity went unconfirmed.

The germline gives CDR1 ENHRY, CDR2 SYGVKD. This CDR3 has 13 residues. V gave up 10 bases and J gave up 5 bases, with 17 bases separating them. V is TRBV10-3 and J is TRBJ1-2, with D possibly TRBD1 on 5 matching bases. Sequenced material: PBMCs or a T cell subset sorted from them (not recorded which). The clonotype was recovered from an adult woman who had mild COVID-19 (a few samples of this study predate the infection). Cell type and time point are not known. CDR3 amino acids: CATLPGPYYGYTF. For the CDR3, the DNA is TGTGCCACCTTACCGGGACCGTATTATGGCTACACCTTC.